One and the same sample provided the 22 T cell receptor beta chains below, sequenced in a study of shared clonotypes between healthy human individuals. Naive CD8 cells lacked CD45RO and underwent positive selection for CCR7, leaving out terminally differentiated effector memory CD45RA+ cells. Here immunoSEQ multiplex PCR was the method, and the copy in TCRdb shows in-frame clones only, minus some. The data show hundreds of thousands of clones, 90% to 97% seen once. The material sequenced was naive CD8+ T cells sorted from blood. These receptors all stem from a man aged 25-45 years in good health.

This clone was detected once. This chain joins TRBV6-6 and TRBJ2-5, with D uncertain. The V gene lost 5 bases and the J gene lost 5 bases, with 15 bases spanning the gap. The germline CDR1 and CDR2 sequences are MNHNY and SVGAGI (reference sequence). The CDR3 covers 14 residues. CDR3 residues: CASSAAGDRETQYF. CDR3 DNA: TGTGCCAGCAGTGCAGCCGGAGATCGCGAGACCCAGTACTTC.

The J gene is TRBJ2-3, the V gene TRBV4-1; D call uncertain. Germline CDR1 MGHRA, CDR2 YSYEKL. Deletions cut 3 bases from V and 2 bases from J, with 9 bases between. The CDR3 covers 14 residues. CDR3 DNA sequence: TGCGCCAGCAGCCACGTGGCAGACACAGATACGCAGTATTTT. It is translated as CASSHVADTDTQYF.

A single count supports this clone. CDR3 coding DNA: TGTGCCAGCAGCGTAAGGGGGACTCTTAACACCGGGGAGCTGTTTTTT. It is translated as CASSVRGTLNTGELFF. V and J are TRBV9 and TRBJ2-2; either TRBD1 or TRBD2 may fit D (6 bases each). There are 16 residues in the CDR3. Deletions cut 1 base from V and 2 bases from J, with 12 bases between. From germline, CDR1 is SGDLS and CDR2 YYNGEE.

The chain is built from TRBV7-9 and TRBJ2-1, with TRBD1 matching over 9 bases. J gave up 9 bases and V 4 bases, and 4 bases lay outside the gene matches. Germline CDR1 and CDR2: SEHNR and FQNEAQ (reference sequence). The CDR3 runs to 13 residues. CDR3 bases: TGTGCCAGCAGCTACGGACAGGGGTTTGAGCAGTTCTTC. Translating gives CASSYGQGFEQFF.

The V and J genes are TRBV5-1 and TRBJ2-4, with 8 nucleotides matching TRBD1. Trimming at V came to 5 bases and at J to 4 bases, leaving 8 bases not matched to a gene. From germline, CDR1 is SGHRS and CDR2 YFSETQ. This CDR3 region has 15 residues. The CDR3 DNA sequence: TGCGCCAGCAGTGGGCCGGGACAGGCTAAAAACATTCAGTACTTC. Residues: CASSGPGQAKNIQYF.

CDR3 nucleotides: TGTGCCAGCTCATCCCCCGGGACAGCTCACCCCTACGAGCAGTACTTC. This sequence encodes CASSSPGTAHPYEQYF. V and J are TRBV18 and TRBJ2-7; 7 bases line up with TRBD1. The CDR3 has 16 amino acids. Germline values: CDR1 KGHSH, CDR2 LQKENI. V was pared by 5 bases and J by 2 bases, with 12 bases of the junction left unmatched.

The V call is TRBV4-1, the J call TRBJ1-1, with no clear D. With 4 bases removed from V and 1 base from J, the gap between germline ends came to 7 bases. Germline V gene sequence: CDR1 MGHRA, CDR2 YSYEKL. The CDR3 extends over 13 amino acids. CDR3 sequence (DNA): TGCGCCAGCAGCCTCCCGGGGAACACTGAAGCTTTCTTT. This gives the protein CASSLPGNTEAFF.

The chain recombines TRBV9 with TRBJ2-1; 7 nucleotides agree with TRBD2. V lost 3 bases to trimming and J lost 6 bases; unmatched junction nucleotides: 12. The V gene's germline CDR1 is SGDLS and CDR2 YYNGEE. This CDR3 has 16 amino acids. CDR3 bases: TGTGCCAGCAGCGCTATTCCTAGCGGTCTCAGCAATGAGCAGTTCTTC. Its protein product is CASSAIPSGLSNEQFF.

The chain recombines TRBV4-1 with TRBJ2-1, with D possibly being TRBD2 (5 bases). The CDR3 covers 15 residues. The germline CDR1 and CDR2 sequences are MGHRA and YSYEKL. V lost 3 bases and J lost 3, with 12 bases in between. The CDR3 loop is CASSQAGFLYNEQFF. The DNA of the CDR3 is TGCGCCAGCAGCCAGGCGGGTTTCCTCTACAATGAGCAGTTCTTC.

The V gene is TRBV5-6, the J gene TRBJ2-1; the D gene is possibly TRBD1 (6 bases). With 4 bases removed from V and 7 bases from J, the gap between germline ends came to 15 bases. The germline CDR1 and CDR2 sequences are SGHDT and YYEEEE. This CDR3 contains 14 residues. In DNA, the CDR3 is TGTGCCAGCAGCATAGAAACAGGGTCGAATGAGCAGTTCTTC. Its translation: CASSIETGSNEQFF.

The V and J genes are TRBV30 and TRBJ1-1, with TRBD1 matching 8 bases. V dropped 0 bases and J dropped 1; count of bases not matched to a gene: 10. The CDR3 has 17 residues. Per the germline V gene, CDR1 is GTSNPN and CDR2 is SVGIG (reference sequence). In DNA, the CDR3 is TGTGCCTGGAGTGTAGTTCCAGACAGGGGAAGGAACACTGAAGCTTTCTTT. Its protein is CAWSVVPDRGRNTEAFF.

This sequence joins TRBV5-8 and TRBJ2-7; D unresolved. Trimming pared 0 bases from V and 7 bases from J, leaving 17 bases between. CDR3 length equals 15 residues. From germline, CDR1 is SGHTS and CDR2 YDEGEE. CDR3 loop: CASSLDGVPTLEQYF. The CDR3 DNA reads TGTGCCAGCAGCTTGGATGGAGTCCCGACGTTGGAGCAGTACTTC.

The rearrangement links TRBV7-6 to TRBJ2-7; the D gene is possibly TRBD2 (5 bases). CDR1 SGHVS and CDR2 FNYEAQ come from the germline V gene. This CDR3 spans 15 amino acids. V lost 3 bases, J lost 4 bases, and 16 bases lay in between. The CDR3 spells CASSFRAYPGYEQYF. CDR3 in DNA: TGTGCCAGCAGCTTTAGAGCTTACCCGGGGTACGAGCAGTACTTC.

V gene TRBV28 combines with J gene TRBJ2-7; the D is unclear. CDR3 length equals 14 residues. Looked up from germline, CDR1 is MDHEN and CDR2 is SYDVKM. Trimming took off 3 bases at V and 7 bases at J, with 16 bases between the two ends. CDR3 DNA sequence: TGTGCCAGCAGTTTGTCCGGACGGCCCGAGGAGCAGTACTTC. Translation: CASSLSGRPEEQYF. Full variable domain (remainder filled in from reference TRBV28 and TRBJ2-7): DVKVTQSSRYLVKRTGEKVFLECVQDMDHENMFWYRQDPGLGLRLIYFSYDVKMKEKGDIPEGYSVSREKKERFSLILESASTNQTSMYLCASSLSGRPEEQYFGPGTRLTVT.

The chain has TRBV7-6 and TRBJ2-2; weak D call: TRBD2 (5 bases). Trimming shortened V by 5 bases and J by 0 bases, and 7 bases separated the two germline ends. The CDR3 covers 14 residues. Germline V CDR1 and CDR2: SGHVS, FNYEAQ. The DNA for the CDR3 is TGTGCCAGCAGCGAGCGGTCGAACACCGGGGAGCTGTTTTTT. This codes for CASSERSNTGELFF.

The chain uses TRBV7-9 and TRBJ1-5, with D hard to call. Germline V gene sequence: CDR1 SEHNR, CDR2 FQNEAQ (reference sequence). The CDR3 has 14 amino acids. The ends were cut back, 5 bases at V and 0 bases at J, with 8 bases in the middle. In DNA, the CDR3 is TGTGCCAGCAGCCCCGACTATAGCAATCAGCCCCAGCATTTT. As protein: CASSPDYSNQPQHF.

The rearrangement uses TRBV11-2 and TRBJ2-2; D gene uncertain. V was cut by 5 bases and J by 4 bases, with 17 bases left in between. Germline loops: CDR1 SGHAT, CDR2 FQNNGV. CDR3 length equals 16 residues. The CDR3 here is CASSGDRTWTTGELFF. Here the CDR3 DNA reads TGTGCCAGCAGCGGCGACCGTACTTGGACCACCGGGGAGCTGTTTTTT.

Of note for this clone: The same CDR3 can be traced to other DNA sequences in this sample. The chain uses TRBV4-1 and TRBJ1-5; D uncertain. The V gene lost 1 base and the J gene lost 7 bases, with 11 bases spanning the gap. Germline V gives CDR1 MGHRA, CDR2 YSYEKL. The CDR3 length is 14 residues. The CDR3 is CASSQVAGSQPQHF. CDR3 nucleotide sequence: TGCGCCAGCAGCCAAGTAGCGGGTTCCCAGCCCCAGCATTTT.

The CDR3 reads CATKTGISNQPQHF. In DNA, the CDR3 is TGTGCCACCAAGACAGGGATCTCTAATCAGCCCCAGCATTTT. The genes are TRBV6-5 and TRBJ1-5; TRBD1 aligns across 7 bases. This CDR3 region has 14 residues. J lost 4 bases, V lost 10 bases, and 10 bases had no gene match. CDR1 MNHEY and CDR2 SVGAGI come from the germline V gene.

The chain recombines TRBV5-4 with TRBJ2-7; 11 bases are shared with TRBD2. CDR3 length: 17 residues. Germline trimming cut 0 bases from V and 5 bases from J; bases unmatched to any gene: 10. Germline values: CDR1 SGHNT, CDR2 YYREEE (reference sequence). Here the CDR3 reads CASSLGLAGGVINEQYF. In nucleotides, the CDR3 is TGTGCCAGCAGCTTGGGCCTAGCGGGAGGTGTGATCAACGAGCAGTACTTC.

V gene TRBV7-8 combines with J gene TRBJ2-2; D unclear. Looked up from germline, CDR1 is SGHVS and CDR2 is FQNEAQ. V lost 3 bases and J 5 bases, leaving 7 bases between the germline ends. CDR3 length: 13 amino acids. The CDR3: CASSLGSTGELFF. DNA of the CDR3: TGTGCCAGCAGCTTGGGTTCAACCGGGGAGCTGTTTTTT.

The V gene is TRBV25-1, the J gene TRBJ2-2, with 7 bases lining up with TRBD1. The CDR3 length is 16 residues. V trimming: 2 bases; J trimming: 7 bases; junction bases outside the gene matches: 10. Per the germline V gene, CDR1 is MGHDK and CDR2 is SYGVNS. The CDR3 protein is CASSEIQGGLFGELFF. The DNA of the CDR3 is TGTGCCAGCAGTGAAATACAAGGGGGCTTATTCGGGGAGCTGTTTTTT.